Listed below are T cell receptor beta chains from one sample, sequenced in a study of follicular helper T cells after annual influenza vaccination. Data came from immunoSEQ multiplex PCR; TCRdb stores just in-frame clones and leaves some out. Of around 2,500 clones listed, 83% are singletons. The material was CXCR5+ CD38- circulating T follicular helper cells from blood, obtained on the day of influenza vaccination. The receptors shown here come from an adult who received the influenza vaccine. Both conserved end residues are part of each CDR3. A D gene is named only where the DNA matches it firmly. Rows may omit the clone size; those that give it use once, few, many or a size class.

v_gene	d_gene	j_gene	abundance	CDR3aa	CDR3nt
TRBV6-1	NA	TRBJ1-5	NA	CASSRGDTDQPQHF	TGTGCCAGCTCCCGAGGGGACACAGATCAGCCCCAGCATTTT
TRBV6-4	NA	TRBJ2-7	NA	CASSEESGHEQYF	TGTGCCAGCAGTGAGGAGTCCGGACACGAGCAGTACTTC
TRBV15	NA	TRBJ2-5	NA	CATSREVRETQYF	TGTGCCACCAGCAGGGAAGTACGGGAGACCCAGTACTTC
TRBV29-1	NA	TRBJ1-2	NA	CSAPAGSDYGYTF	TGCAGCGCACCCGCAGGGTCTGACTATGGCTACACCTTC
TRBV5-1	TRBD1	TRBJ1-6	NA	CASSNRQGGLNSPLHF	TGCGCCAGCAGCAACCGACAGGGGGGGTTAAATTCACCCCTCCACTTT
TRBV6-1	NA	TRBJ2-3	NA	CASSVRRGALDTQYF	TGTGCCAGCAGTGTCCGGCGGGGCGCCTTGGATACGCAGTATTTT
TRBV10-3	NA	TRBJ2-5	NA	CAISPQPQETQYF	TGTGCCATCAGTCCACAACCTCAAGAGACCCAGTACTTC
TRBV18	TRBD1	TRBJ1-4	NA	CASSPDRTNEKLFF	TGTGCCAGCTCACCGGACAGGACTAATGAAAAACTGTTTTTT
TRBV7-9	NA	TRBJ1-4	NA	CASSSVTGWDEKLFF	TGTGCCAGCAGCTCCGTAACAGGGTGGGATGAAAAACTGTTTTTT
TRBV5-1	TRBD2	TRBJ2-2	NA	CASSPGTSGTGAGELFF	TGCGCCAGCAGCCCAGGGACTAGCGGTACAGGGGCCGGGGAGCTGTTTTTT
TRBV5-4	TRBD2	TRBJ2-1	NA	CASSLGGSGGLNEQFF	TGTGCCAGCAGCTTGGGGGGGAGCGGGGGCCTCAATGAGCAGTTCTTC
TRBV7-8	NA	TRBJ1-2	few	CASSLSAKSYGYTF	TGTGCCAGCAGCCTGAGTGCGAAAAGCTATGGCTACACCTTC
TRBV2	TRBD2	TRBJ2-4	NA	CASKTGTSGGPQYF	TGTGCCAGCAAAACCGGGACTAGCGGGGGCCCTCAGTACTTC
TRBV27	NA	TRBJ2-6	NA	CASSPRTALAGANVLTF	TGTGCCAGCAGTCCCCGGACAGCTCTTGCTGGGGCCAACGTCCTGACTTTC
TRBV11-2	TRBD2	TRBJ2-5	NA	CASSPWGGEYRETQYF	TGTGCCAGCAGCCCCTGGGGGGGAGAATATCGGGAGACCCAGTACTTC
TRBV18	NA	TRBJ1-1	once	CACPTGGTEAFF	TGTGCCTGCCCGACGGGGGGCACTGAAGCTTTCTTT
TRBV30	NA	TRBJ1-3	NA	CASNRGSNSGNTIYF	TGTGCCTCTAATCGAGGGAGCAACTCTGGAAACACCATATATTTT
TRBV5-1	TRBD2	TRBJ2-3	NA	CASSLGTSGGADTQYF	TGCGCCAGCAGCCTTGGGACTAGCGGGGGGGCAGATACGCAGTATTTT
TRBV27	NA	TRBJ1-5	NA	CASCRAINQPQHF	TGTGCCAGCTGCCGGGCCATCAATCAGCCCCAGCATTTT
TRBV6-1	NA	TRBJ1-5	NA	CASSERPGQWAMSPQHF	TGTGCCAGCAGTGAACGTCCTGGACAGTGGGCCATGTCGCCCCAGCATTTT
TRBV30	NA	TRBJ2-5	NA	CAWSKAQETQYF	TGTGCCTGGAGTAAAGCCCAAGAGACCCAGTACTTC
TRBV30	TRBD2	TRBJ2-5	NA	CAWGGFFAGGEETQYF	TGTGCCTGGGGAGGGTTTTTTGCGGGAGGGGAGGAGACCCAGTACTTC
TRBV6-1	TRBD1	TRBJ1-5	NA	CASSGTGGSPQHF	TGTGCCAGCAGCGGGACAGGGGGCTCGCCCCAGCATTTT
TRBV28	NA	TRBJ2-2	NA	CASSPARQRRSTGELFF	TGTGCCAGCAGTCCAGCCCGCCAACGCCGTTCCACCGGGGAGCTGTTTTTT
TRBV27	TRBD1	TRBJ1-2	NA	CASRGQAEMGYGYTF	TGTGCCAGCAGGGGACAGGCCGAGATGGGCTATGGCTACACCTTC
TRBV7-9	TRBD1	TRBJ1-2	NA	CASIPGTGLYGYTF	TGTGCCAGCATACCCGGGACAGGCCTCTATGGCTACACCTTC
TRBV7-3	TRBD1	TRBJ2-2	NA	CASSLYGTARLGELFF	TGTGCCAGCAGCTTGTACGGGACAGCGCGTCTCGGGGAGCTGTTTTTT
TRBV6-1	NA	TRBJ1-3	once	CASKGTGLGNTIYF	TGTGCCAGCAAAGGAACAGGGTTAGGAAACACCATATATTTT
TRBV20-1	NA	TRBJ1-4	once	CSAGRDEKLFF	TGCAGTGCTGGACGGGATGAAAAACTGTTTTTT
TRBV5-1	NA	TRBJ1-2	NA	CASSLQGRDGYTF	TGCGCCAGCAGCTTGCAGGGGCGTGATGGCTACACCTTC
TRBV18	TRBD1	TRBJ2-7	NA	CASSPTWDRGREQYF	TGTGCCAGCTCACCAACGTGGGACAGGGGGCGCGAGCAGTACTTC
TRBV11-3	TRBD2	TRBJ2-3	NA	CASSPGLAGFTDTQYF	TGTGCCAGCAGCCCAGGACTAGCGGGGTTCACAGATACGCAGTATTTT
TRBV5-1	NA	TRBJ1-1	NA	CASSPSTGGMNTEAFF	TGCGCCAGCAGCCCCTCGACGGGAGGGATGAACACTGAAGCTTTCTTT
TRBV19	NA	TRBJ2-1	once	CASSPKTATSYNEQFF	TGTGCCAGTAGTCCTAAGACTGCTACCTCCTACAATGAGCAGTTCTTC
TRBV29-1	NA	TRBJ2-5	NA	CSVGPQETQYF	TGCAGCGTCGGGCCCCAAGAGACCCAGTACTTC
TRBV6-5	NA	TRBJ1-6	NA	CASSYRVLNSPLHF	TGTGCCAGCAGTTACAGGGTACTTAATTCACCCCTCCACTTT
TRBV15	NA	TRBJ2-6	NA	CATSQPPGGSGANVLTF	TGTGCCACCAGTCAACCTCCCGGGGGCTCTGGGGCCAACGTCCTGACTTTC
TRBV5-1	TRBD1	TRBJ1-1	NA	CASSGDRVGTEAFF	TGCGCCAGCAGCGGGGACAGGGTGGGCACTGAAGCTTTCTTT
TRBV28	NA	TRBJ2-7	NA	CASMRLDTYEQYF	TGTGCCAGCATGCGACTAGACACCTACGAGCAGTACTTC
TRBV12-5	TRBD1	TRBJ2-7	once	CASGPGQGFVEQYF	TGTGCTAGTGGCCCCGGACAGGGGTTCGTCGAGCAGTACTTC
TRBV11-2	NA	TRBJ2-7	NA	CASSLLIDHTAPYEQYF	TGTGCCAGCAGCTTACTGATTGACCACACGGCCCCCTACGAGCAGTACTTC
TRBV5-3	NA	TRBJ2-1	NA	CASSFLNEQFF	TGTGCCAGCAGCTTCCTAAATGAGCAGTTCTTC
TRBV19	TRBD1	TRBJ2-2	NA	CASSFTTGANTGELFF	TGTGCCAGTAGTTTTACAACAGGGGCGAACACCGGGGAGCTGTTTTTT
TRBV11-2	TRBD2	TRBJ2-2	NA	CASSRRTSAGGELFF	TGTGCCAGCAGCCGTCGGACTAGCGCGGGCGGGGAGCTGTTTTTT
TRBV7-8	TRBD2	TRBJ2-1	NA	CASSLPTSGSIGEQFF	TGTGCCAGCAGCCTACCGACTAGCGGGAGTATAGGTGAGCAGTTCTTC
TRBV5-6	TRBD2	TRBJ2-1	NA	CASSRRREGSGRAPEFF	TGTGCCAGCAGCCGACGAAGGGAGGGCAGCGGGAGGGCCCCCGAGTTCTTC
TRBV6-1	TRBD1	TRBJ2-6	NA	CASSGQGSGANVLTF	TGTGCCAGCAGTGGACAGGGCTCTGGGGCCAACGTCCTGACTTTC
TRBV9	NA	TRBJ2-2	NA	CASSVGGQNTGELFF	TGTGCCAGCAGCGTAGGAGGACAGAACACCGGGGAGCTGTTTTTT